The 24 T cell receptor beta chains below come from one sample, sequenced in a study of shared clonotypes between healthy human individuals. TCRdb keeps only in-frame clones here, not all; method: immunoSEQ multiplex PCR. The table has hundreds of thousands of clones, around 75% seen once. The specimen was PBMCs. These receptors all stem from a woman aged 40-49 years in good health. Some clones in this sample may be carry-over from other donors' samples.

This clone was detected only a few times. CDR3 region: CASSSPTGVYEQYF. Here the CDR3 DNA reads TGTGCCAGCAGCTCACCCACAGGGGTCTACGAGCAGTACTTC. The chain has TRBV11-2 and TRBJ2-7, with TRBD1 identical over 7 bases. Germline-derived CDR1 and CDR2 are SGHAT and FQNNGV. This CDR3 region has 14 residues. The trim removed 4 bases at V and 3 bases at J, leaving 6 bases unmatched.

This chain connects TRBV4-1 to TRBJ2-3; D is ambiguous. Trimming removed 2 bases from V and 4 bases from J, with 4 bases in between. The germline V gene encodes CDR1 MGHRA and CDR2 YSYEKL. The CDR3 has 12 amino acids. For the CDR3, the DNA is TGCGCCAGCAGCCAACTAGCAGATACGCAGTATTTT. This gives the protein CASSQLADTQYF.

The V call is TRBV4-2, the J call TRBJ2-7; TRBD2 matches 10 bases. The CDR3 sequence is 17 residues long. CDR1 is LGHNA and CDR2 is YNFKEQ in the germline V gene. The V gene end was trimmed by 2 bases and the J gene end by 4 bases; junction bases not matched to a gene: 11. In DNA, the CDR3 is TGTGCCAGCAGCCAATTCACTAGCGGGATAATACGGTACGAGCAGTACTTC. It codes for CASSQFTSGIIRYEQYF.

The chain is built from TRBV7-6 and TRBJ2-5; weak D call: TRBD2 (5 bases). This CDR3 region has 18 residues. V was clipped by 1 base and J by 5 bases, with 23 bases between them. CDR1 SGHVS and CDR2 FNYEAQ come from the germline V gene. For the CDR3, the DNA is TGTGCCAGCAGCTTAGGTCCCAGGAGGCGGGCTGTAATGGAGACCCAGTACTTC. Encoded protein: CASSLGPRRRAVMETQYF.

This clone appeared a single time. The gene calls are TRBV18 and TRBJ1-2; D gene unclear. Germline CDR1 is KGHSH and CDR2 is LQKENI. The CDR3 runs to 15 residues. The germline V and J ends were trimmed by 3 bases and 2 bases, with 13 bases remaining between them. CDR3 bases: TGTGCCAGCTCACCCCCGAGCACTTCAAACTATGGCTACACCTTC. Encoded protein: CASSPPSTSNYGYTF.

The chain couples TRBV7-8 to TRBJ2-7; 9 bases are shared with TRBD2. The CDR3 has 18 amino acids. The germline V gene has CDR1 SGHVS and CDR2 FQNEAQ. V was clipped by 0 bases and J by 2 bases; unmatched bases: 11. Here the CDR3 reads CASSLATAGGPEAYEQYF. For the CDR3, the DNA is TGTGCCAGCAGCTTAGCGACGGCGGGAGGGCCTGAGGCCTACGAGCAGTACTTC.

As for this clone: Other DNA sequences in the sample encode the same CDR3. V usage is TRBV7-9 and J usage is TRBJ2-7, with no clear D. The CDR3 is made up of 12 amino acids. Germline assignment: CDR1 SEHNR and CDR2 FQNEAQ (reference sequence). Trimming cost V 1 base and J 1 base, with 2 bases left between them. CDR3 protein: CASSLGSYEQYF. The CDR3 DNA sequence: TGTGCCAGCAGCTTAGGGTCCTACGAGCAGTACTTC.

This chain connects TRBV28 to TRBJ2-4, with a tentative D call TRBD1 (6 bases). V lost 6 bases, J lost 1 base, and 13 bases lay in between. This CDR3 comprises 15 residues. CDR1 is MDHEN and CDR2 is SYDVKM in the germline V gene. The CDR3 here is CASRPTGSAKNIQYF. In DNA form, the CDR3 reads TGTGCCAGCAGGCCCACAGGGTCGGCCAAAAACATTCAGTACTTC.

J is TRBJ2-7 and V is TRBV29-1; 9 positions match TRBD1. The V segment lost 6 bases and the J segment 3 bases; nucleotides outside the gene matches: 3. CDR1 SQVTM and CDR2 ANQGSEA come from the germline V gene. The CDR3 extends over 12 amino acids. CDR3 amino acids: CSVDRGFYEQYF. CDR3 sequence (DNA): TGCAGCGTGGACAGGGGCTTCTACGAGCAGTACTTC.

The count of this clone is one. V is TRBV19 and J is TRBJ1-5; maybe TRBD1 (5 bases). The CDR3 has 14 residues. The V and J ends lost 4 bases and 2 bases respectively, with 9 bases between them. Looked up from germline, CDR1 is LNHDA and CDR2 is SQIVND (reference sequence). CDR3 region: CASSTSRGNQPQHF. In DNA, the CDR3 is TGTGCCAGTAGTACTAGCAGGGGCAATCAGCCCCAGCATTTT.

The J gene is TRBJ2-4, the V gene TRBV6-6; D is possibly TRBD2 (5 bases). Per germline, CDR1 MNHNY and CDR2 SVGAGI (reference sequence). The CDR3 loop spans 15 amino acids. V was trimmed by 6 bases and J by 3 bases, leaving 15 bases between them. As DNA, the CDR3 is TGTGCCAGCAGCTCTCACAGCGCGGGCAAAAACATTCAGTACTTC. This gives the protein CASSSHSAGKNIQYF.

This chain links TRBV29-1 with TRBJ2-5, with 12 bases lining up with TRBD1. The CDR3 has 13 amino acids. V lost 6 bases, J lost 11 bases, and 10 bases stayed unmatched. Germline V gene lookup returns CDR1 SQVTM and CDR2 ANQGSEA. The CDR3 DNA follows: TGCAGCGTCACGGGACAGGGGGCCGGGGAGCAGTACTTC. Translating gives CSVTGQGAGEQYF.

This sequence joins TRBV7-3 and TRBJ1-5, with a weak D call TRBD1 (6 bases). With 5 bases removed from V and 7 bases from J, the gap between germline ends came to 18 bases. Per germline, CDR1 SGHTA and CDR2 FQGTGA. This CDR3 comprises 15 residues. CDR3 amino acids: CASSPTGRGDQPQHF. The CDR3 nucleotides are TGTGCCAGCAGCCCCACAGGGAGAGGGGACCAGCCCCAGCATTTT.

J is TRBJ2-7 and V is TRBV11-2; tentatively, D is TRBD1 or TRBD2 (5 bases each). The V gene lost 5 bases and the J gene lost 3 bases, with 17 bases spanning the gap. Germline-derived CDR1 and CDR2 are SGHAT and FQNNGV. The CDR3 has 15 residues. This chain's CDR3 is CASSPIRGVGYEQYF. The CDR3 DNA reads TGTGCCAGCAGCCCCATCCGAGGGGTCGGCTACGAGCAGTACTTC.

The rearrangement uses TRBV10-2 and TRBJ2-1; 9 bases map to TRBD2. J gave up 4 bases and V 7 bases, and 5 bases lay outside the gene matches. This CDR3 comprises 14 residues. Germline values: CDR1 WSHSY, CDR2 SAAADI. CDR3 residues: CASMLAGQYNEQFF. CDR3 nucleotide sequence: TGCGCCAGCATGCTAGCGGGACAATACAATGAGCAGTTCTTC.

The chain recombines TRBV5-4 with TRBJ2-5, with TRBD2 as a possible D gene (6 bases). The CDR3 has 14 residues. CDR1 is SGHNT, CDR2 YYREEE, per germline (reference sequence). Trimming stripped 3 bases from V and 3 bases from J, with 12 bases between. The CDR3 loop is CASSSRGSEETQYF. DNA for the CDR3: TGTGCCAGCAGCTCTCGGGGGTCGGAAGAGACCCAGTACTTC.

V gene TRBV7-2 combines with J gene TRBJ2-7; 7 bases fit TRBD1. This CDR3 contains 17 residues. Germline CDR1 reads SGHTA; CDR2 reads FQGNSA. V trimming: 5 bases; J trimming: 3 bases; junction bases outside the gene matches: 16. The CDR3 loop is CASSLGGWTPFYYEQYF. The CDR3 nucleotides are TGTGCCAGCAGCCTAGGGGGCTGGACTCCATTTTACTACGAGCAGTACTTC.

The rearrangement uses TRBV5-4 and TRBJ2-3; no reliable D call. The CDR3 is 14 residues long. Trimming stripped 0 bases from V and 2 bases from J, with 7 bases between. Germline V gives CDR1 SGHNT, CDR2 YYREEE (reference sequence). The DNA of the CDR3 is TGTGCCAGCAGCTTGGGGGCGAACACAGATACGCAGTATTTT. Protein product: CASSLGANTDTQYF.

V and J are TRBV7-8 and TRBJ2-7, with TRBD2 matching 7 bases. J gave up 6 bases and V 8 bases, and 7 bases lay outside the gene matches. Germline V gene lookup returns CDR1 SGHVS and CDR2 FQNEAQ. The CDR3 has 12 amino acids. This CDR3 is CASRSSGIEQYF. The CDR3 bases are TGTGCCAGCCGTTCTAGCGGTATCGAGCAGTACTTC.

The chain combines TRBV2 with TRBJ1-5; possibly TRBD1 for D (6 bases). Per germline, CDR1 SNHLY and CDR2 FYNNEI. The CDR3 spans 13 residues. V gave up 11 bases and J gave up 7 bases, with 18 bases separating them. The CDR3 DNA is TGTGCCGCGGGGCAGGGGTTAGGGCAGCCCCAGCATTTT. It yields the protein CAAGQGLGQPQHF.

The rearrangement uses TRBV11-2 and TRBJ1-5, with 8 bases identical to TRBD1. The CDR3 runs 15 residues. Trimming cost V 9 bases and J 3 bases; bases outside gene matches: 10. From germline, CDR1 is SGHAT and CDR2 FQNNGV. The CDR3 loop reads CAREKDRAYNQPQHF. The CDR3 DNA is TGTGCCAGGGAAAAGGACAGGGCTTACAATCAGCCCCAGCATTTT. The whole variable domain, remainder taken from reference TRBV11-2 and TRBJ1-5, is EAGVAQSPRYKIIEKRQSVAFWCNPISGHATLYWYQQILGQGPKLLIQFQNNGVVDDSQLPKDRFSAERLKGVDSTLKIQPAKLEDSAVYLCAREKDRAYNQPQHFGDGTRLSIL.

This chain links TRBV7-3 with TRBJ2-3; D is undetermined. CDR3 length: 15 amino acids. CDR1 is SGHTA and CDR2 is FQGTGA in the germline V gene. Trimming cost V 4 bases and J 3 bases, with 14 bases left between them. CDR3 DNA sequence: TGTGCCAGCAGCTCCGGTGTGGGTAGAACAGATACGCAGTATTTT. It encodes CASSSGVGRTDTQYF. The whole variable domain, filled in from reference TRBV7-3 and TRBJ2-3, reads GAGVSQTPSNKVTEKGKYVELRCDPISGHTALYWYRQSLGQGPEFLIYFQGTGAADDSGLPNDRFFAVRPEGSVSTLKIQRTERGDSAVYLCASSSGVGRTDTQYFGPGTRLTVL.

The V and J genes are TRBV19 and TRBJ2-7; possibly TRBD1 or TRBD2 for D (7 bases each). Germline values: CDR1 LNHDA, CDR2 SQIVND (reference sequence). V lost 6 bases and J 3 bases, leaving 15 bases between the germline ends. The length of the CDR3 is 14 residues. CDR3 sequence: CASRSDREGYEQYF. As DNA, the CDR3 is TGTGCCAGTAGAAGTGACAGGGAGGGCTACGAGCAGTACTTC.

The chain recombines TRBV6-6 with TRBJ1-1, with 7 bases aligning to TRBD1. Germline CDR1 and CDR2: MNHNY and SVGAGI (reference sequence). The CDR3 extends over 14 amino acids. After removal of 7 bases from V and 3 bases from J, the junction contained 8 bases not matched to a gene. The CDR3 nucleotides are TGTGCCAGCACAGGGGGGCGCGCGGACACTGAAGCTTTCTTT. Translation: CASTGGRADTEAFF.